The 20 T cell receptor beta chains below were found in one sample sequenced in a study of CD8 T cells in ankylosing spondylitis. Study-wide results and caveats: Among TCR beta sequences, a motif of several highly homologous variants appeared characteristic of ankylosing spondylitis blood.

TCRdb reprocessed the 5' RACE reads via MiXCR and lists one record per CDR3 protein. The data contain around 890,000 distinct CDR3 sequences, 12% of them singletons. Their specific antigens are unknown. The sequenced sample was blood, either unsorted or a sorted T cell fraction (not recorded which). These receptors all come from a male donor with ankylosing spondylitis.

Ten or more counts support this clonotype. This chain links TRBV20-1 with TRBJ1-5, with 8 bases lining up with TRBD1. J was trimmed by 2 bases and V by 4 bases; bases with no gene match: 4. The CDR3 has 14 residues. CDR1 DFQATT and CDR2 SNEGSKA come from the germline V gene (reference sequence). The CDR3 loop is CSATGQGGNQPQHF. CDR3 bases: TGCAGTGCTACAGGACAGGGCGGCAATCAGCCCCAGCATTTT.

This clonotype was picked up a small number of times. This rearrangement joins TRBV5-1 to TRBJ2-5; 10 bases are a match to TRBD1. Unmatched junction bases numbered 7, after V lost 7 bases and J lost 4 bases. CDR1 and CDR2 (germline): SGHRS, YFSETQ. This CDR3 is built from 14 residues. CDR3 DNA sequence: TGCGCCAGCTCCGGGACAGGGGCTCCAGAGACCCAGTACTTC. Amino acid sequence: CASSGTGAPETQYF.

This clonotype was seen ten or more times. The chain uses TRBV7-2 and TRBJ2-5, with D possibly matching TRBD2 (6 bases). Trimming left V 9 bases short and J 5 bases short, with 22 bases between. This CDR3 comprises 15 residues. Germline V gene lookup returns CDR1 SGHTA and CDR2 FQGNSA. CDR3 nucleotides: TGTGCCAGTCGGCTGGAGGGGCTCTCTCAGGAGACCCAGTACTTC. Amino acids: CASRLEGLSQETQYF.

This clonotype came up many times. The rearrangement links TRBV24-1 to TRBJ2-1; 10 bases match TRBD2. Unmatched junction bases numbered 1, after V lost 0 bases and J lost 3 bases. There are 16 residues in the CDR3. CDR1 KGHDR and CDR2 SFDVKD come from the germline V gene. CDR3 bases: TGTGCCACCAGTGATTTGAGCGGGGGGGACTACAATGAGCAGTTCTTC. Residues: CATSDLSGGDYNEQFF.

This clonotype was recorded at least ten times. V is TRBV12-3 or TRBV12-4 and J is TRBJ2-1; TRBD1 is a possible D gene (5 bases). The V and J ends lost 2 bases and 3 bases respectively, with 11 bases between them. The CDR3 totals 15 residues. In nucleotides, the CDR3 is TGTGCCAGCAGTTTATACAGGCAAGACTACAATGAGCAGTTCTTC. Translated, it gives CASSLYRQDYNEQFF.

This clonotype was detected a few times. The rearrangement links TRBV10-3 to TRBJ2-1, with D unresolved. Trimming shortened V by 4 bases and J by 3 bases, and 7 bases separated the two germline ends. The CDR3 is 13 residues long. Looked up from germline, CDR1 is ENHRY and CDR2 is SYGVKD. The CDR3 here is CAISGDNYNEQFF. CDR3 coding DNA: TGTGCCATCAGTGGCGACAACTACAATGAGCAGTTCTTC.

This clonotype was detected a few times. The V gene is TRBV30, the J gene TRBJ1-2; 7 bases are shared with TRBD1. The CDR3 extends over 16 amino acids. V lost 5 bases to trimming and J lost 1 base; unmatched junction nucleotides: 13. Germline CDR1 GTSNPN, CDR2 SVGIG (reference sequence). Here the CDR3 reads CAWAALDRALNYGYTF. The CDR3 coding sequence is TGTGCCTGGGCCGCCTTAGACAGGGCCCTTAACTATGGCTACACCTTC.

This clonotype has only a few counts. V is TRBV12-3 or TRBV12-4 and J is TRBJ1-1; D is possibly TRBD1 (6 bases). V lost 4 bases and J 11 bases, leaving 17 bases between the germline ends. The CDR3 loop spans 13 amino acids. The CDR3: CASSSTGAWGAFF. CDR3 bases: TGTGCCAGCAGTTCGACAGGCGCCTGGGGGGCTTTCTTT.

This clonotype turned up a few times. The chain couples TRBV7-9 to TRBJ2-7; D remains unclear. Per the germline V gene, CDR1 is SEHNR and CDR2 is FQNEAQ (reference sequence). This CDR3 contains 13 residues. The germline V and J ends were trimmed by 4 bases and 0 bases, with 7 bases remaining between them. The CDR3 coding sequence is TGTGCCAGCAGCTGGGCGCTCTCCTACGAGCAGTACTTC. Its protein is CASSWALSYEQYF.

The genes are TRBV4-1 and TRBJ2-1; possibly TRBD1 or TRBD2 for D (6 bases each). CDR1 and CDR2 from the germline V gene are MGHRA and YSYEKL. The CDR3 covers 17 residues. The ends were cut back, 5 bases at V and 6 bases at J, with 23 bases in the middle. The CDR3 DNA reads as TGCGCCAGCAGCGTCAGGGGAGCTCAGGAGGGGAGCAATGAGCAGTTCTTC. It specifies CASSVRGAQEGSNEQFF.

The chain uses TRBV4-2 and TRBJ2-5; D could derive from TRBD1 or TRBD2 (5 bases each). The germline V and J ends were trimmed by 4 bases and 0 bases, with 15 bases remaining between them. The CDR3 is made up of 16 amino acids. Germline CDR1 and CDR2: LGHNA and YNFKEQ. In nucleotides, the CDR3 is TGTGCCAGCAGCCCCTATAGGGGAGAGGACCAAGAGACCCAGTACTTC. It translates to CASSPYRGEDQETQYF.

This clonotype was observed a few times. The J gene is TRBJ2-7, the V gene TRBV5-6; TRBD2 might be the D (5 bases). CDR3 length: 14 residues. Trimming pared 2 bases from V and 4 bases from J, leaving 13 bases between. CDR1 and CDR2 from the germline V gene are SGHDT and YYEEEE. CDR3 protein: CASSLGATGYEQYF. For the CDR3, the DNA is TGTGCCAGCAGCTTAGGAGCTACGGGATACGAGCAGTACTTC.

This clonotype was counted many times. The J gene is TRBJ2-3, the V gene TRBV30; 10 bases line up with TRBD1. CDR3 length: 13 residues. Unmatched junction bases numbered 1, after V lost 5 bases and J lost 2 bases. Germline V CDR1 and CDR2: GTSNPN, SVGIG (reference sequence). CDR3 bases: TGTGCCTGGGGACAGGGGGTCACAGATACGCAGTATTTT. Protein sequence: CAWGQGVTDTQYF. Filled out from reference TRBV30 and TRBJ2-3, the complete variable domain reads SQTIHQWPATLVQPVGSPLSLECTVEGTSNPNLYWYRQAAGRGLQLLFYSVGIGQISSEVPQNLSASRPQDRQFILSSKKLLLSDSGFYLCAWGQGVTDTQYFGPGTRLTVL.

V gene TRBV18 combines with J gene TRBJ1-2, with 7 bases fitting TRBD1. Germline-derived CDR1 and CDR2 are KGHSH and LQKENI. V lost 3 bases and J lost 4; bases outside the gene matches: 8. CDR3 size: 15 residues. The CDR3 nucleotides are TGTGCCAGCTCACCTGGACAGGCGGGGACCTATGGCTACACCTTC. Translating it yields CASSPGQAGTYGYTF.

The chain uses TRBV6-2 or TRBV6-3 and TRBJ2-5, with D perhaps TRBD1 (7 bases). There are 14 residues in the CDR3. V lost 5 bases and J 10 bases, leaving 20 bases between the germline ends. The V gene's germline CDR1 is MNHEY and CDR2 SVGEGT. The CDR3 bases are TGTGCCAGCAGTCAGTCGGCGGTCAGGGGGGTCCAGTACTTC. It encodes CASSQSAVRGVQYF.

This clonotype appeared many times. V is TRBV28 and J is TRBJ2-7, with D tentatively TRBD2 (6 bases). The CDR3 totals 15 residues. The V end lost 5 bases, the J end lost 4 bases, and 18 bases lay between the germline ends. Germline loops: CDR1 MDHEN, CDR2 SYDVKM. CDR3 coding DNA: TGTGCCAGCAGTCCCTTGTTCGGGAGAGAGTACGAGCAGTACTTC. The encoded protein is CASSPLFGREYEQYF.

This clonotype was seen only a few times. In DNA, the CDR3 is TGCAGTGCTTGGTCCGAGCGACGGACGGCTTTCTTT. Amino acids: CSAWSERRTAFF. The chain joins TRBV20-1 to TRBJ1-1, with D uncertain. The CDR3 has 12 amino acids. Trimming removed 5 bases from V and 11 bases from J, with 18 bases in between. Germline V gives CDR1 DFQATT, CDR2 SNEGSKA (reference sequence).

V is TRBV20-1 and J is TRBJ2-7, with 11 bases matching TRBD2. The germline V gene encodes CDR1 DFQATT and CDR2 SNEGSKA (reference sequence). The V gene end was trimmed by 1 base and the J gene end by 4 bases; junction bases not matched to a gene: 6. CDR3 length: 15 amino acids. CDR3 DNA: TGCAGTGCTAGAGTAACTAGCGGGAGTTGGTACGAGCAGTACTTC. This codes for CSARVTSGSWYEQYF.

The chain employs TRBV12-3 or TRBV12-4 and TRBJ1-2, with D uncertain. V was shortened by 2 bases and J by 5 bases, with 3 bases between the two germline ends. The CDR3 has 11 residues. CDR3 sequence: CASSLKYGYTF. The CDR3 DNA sequence: TGTGCCAGCAGTTTAAAATATGGCTACACCTTC.

The chain combines TRBV6-1 with TRBJ1-1; tentative D call: TRBD1 (5 bases). Trimming took off 6 bases at V and 1 base at J, with 9 bases between the two ends. Per germline, CDR1 MNHNS and CDR2 SASEGT. The CDR3 consists of 13 residues. CDR3 sequence (DNA): TGTGCCAGCAGGTCCGGGGCGAACACTGAAGCTTTCTTT. This translates into CASRSGANTEAFF.